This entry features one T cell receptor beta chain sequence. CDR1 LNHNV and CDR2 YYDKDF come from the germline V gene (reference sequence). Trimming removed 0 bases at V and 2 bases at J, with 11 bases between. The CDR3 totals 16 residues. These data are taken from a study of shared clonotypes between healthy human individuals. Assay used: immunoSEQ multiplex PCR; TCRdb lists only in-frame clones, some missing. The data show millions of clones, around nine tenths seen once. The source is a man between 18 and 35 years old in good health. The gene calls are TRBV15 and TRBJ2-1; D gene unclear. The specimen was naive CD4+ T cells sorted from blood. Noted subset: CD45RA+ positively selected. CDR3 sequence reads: CATSRDSQSPYNEQFF. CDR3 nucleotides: TGTGCCACCAGCAGAGATTCCCAATCCCCCTACAATGAGCAGTTCTTC.